The rows below give T cell receptor beta chains drawn from one sample of a study of shared clonotypes between healthy human individuals. Profiling relied on immunoSEQ multiplex PCR, and the TCRdb table lists in-frame clones only, not all of them. This sample carries about 2.3 million clones, over 85% of them seen once, and the ten largest clones take about 0.37%. Material for sequencing was naive CD4+ T cells from PBMCs. The receptor set was obtained from a man between 18 and 35 years old in good health. Some clones in this sample may be carry-over from other donors' samples. The conserved cysteine and the conserved F or W are not part of the CDR3 here. Fields, in order: V gene, J gene, CDR3 length, CDR3 protein.

TRBV5-4	TRBJ2-3	13	ASSQGGGGADTQY
TRBV5-1	TRBJ1-1	13	ASSTGLAENTEAF
TRBV14	TRBJ1-2	13	ASSQDLTGLVGYT
TRBV6-5	TRBJ2-1	11	ASSYRDYNEQF
TRBV21-1	TRBJ2-2	13	ASSSPSANTGELF
TRBV7-2	TRBJ2-1	13	ASSLGGRSYNEQF
TRBV11-2	TRBJ1-6	13	ASAVAGRNNSPLH
TRBV7-3	TRBJ2-2	12	ASSADSNTGELF
TRBV7-6	TRBJ2-1	16	ASSLAGQRTSSYNEQF
TRBV15	TRBJ2-7	12	ATSRSGTEYEQY
TRBV19	TRBJ2-7	16	ASSIGMGQTTSMDEQY
TRBV7-7	TRBJ2-2	12	ASSLGTHTGELF
TRBV18	TRBJ2-7	9	ASSPDSQQY
TRBV9	TRBJ2-5	12	ASSPRSQGGTQY
TRBV30	TRBJ2-5	11	AWSRQIQETQY
TRBV7-9	TRBJ1-2	14	ASSPGDRAPFDRYT
TRBV29-1	TRBJ2-2	11	SVGSANTGELF
TRBV2	TRBJ1-5	13	ASSRTQGGNQPQH
TRBV18	TRBJ2-5	14	ASSPRTGSTQETQY
TRBV5-1	TRBJ2-1	16	ASSFPSGMVGSYNEQF
TRBV4-3	TRBJ1-1	12	ASSQAGTGVEAF
TRBV30	TRBJ1-5	10	AYRQGSQPQH
TRBV9	TRBJ2-5	12	ASSVAPYQETQY
TRBV30	TRBJ1-2	11	AWSVRQIYGYT
TRBV27	TRBJ2-7	14	ASTGTGTKNSYEQY
TRBV14	TRBJ1-2	14	ASSQRSGQNNYGYT
TRBV18	TRBJ2-3	13	ASSPIGGLTDTQY
TRBV19	TRBJ1-1	12	ASSPGQGHTEAF
TRBV9	TRBJ2-1	11	ASSVDQGHEQF
TRBV28	TRBJ2-2	10	ASSLRLGELF
TRBV11-3	TRBJ2-3	12	ASSLGKETDTQY
TRBV2	TRBJ1-5	11	ASSGSGSQPQH
TRBV28	TRBJ2-6	14	ASTSAGGSGANVLT
TRBV7-9	TRBJ2-5	14	ASSPTSSGRQETQY
TRBV5-1	TRBJ2-1	14	ASSHSGANSYNEQF
TRBV5-1	TRBJ1-2	13	ASSLAPGTNYGYT
TRBV7-9	TRBJ2-3	11	ASRGGNTDTQY
TRBV9	TRBJ1-1	12	ASSSGQGAAEAF
TRBV11-2	TRBJ2-1	15	ASSLELGVSSYNEQF
TRBV2	TRBJ1-5	14	ASSDGDRGLGQPQH
TRBV9	TRBJ2-7	12	ASSVSAGVNEQY
TRBV4-2	TRBJ2-5	13	ASSTRSLRAEAQY
TRBV7-9	TRBJ1-3	14	ASSLVTATSGNTIY
TRBV6-4	TRBJ1-4	13	ASTRPGTGSEKLF
TRBV7-8	TRBJ2-7	15	ASSLAGGLADYYEQY
TRBV7-9	TRBJ1-1	10	ASSPRGTEAF
TRBV6-5	TRBJ2-2	13	ASRSLGTSGTELF
TRBV5-1	TRBJ2-3	11	ASSLSLRNTQY
TRBV5-1	TRBJ2-7	13	ASRTLAGGSHEQY
TRBV28	TRBJ2-7	13	ASSSPSGGADRQY
TRBV7-9	TRBJ2-7	13	ASSHGGGRTYEQY
TRBV9	TRBJ1-3	12	ASSPGNSGNTIY
TRBV2	TRBJ2-7	11	ASGYAQSGEQY
TRBV28	TRBJ1-5	12	ASSLTLGNQPQH
TRBV21-1	TRBJ1-1	12	ASSHTGLNTEAF
TRBV7-2	TRBJ1-2	13	ASSSTPSHMGGYT
TRBV21-1	TRBJ2-2	12	ASSKNWGTGELF
TRBV4-1	TRBJ1-5	12	ASSLTGSNQPQH
TRBV9	TRBJ1-3	13	ASSVQGTSGNTIY
TRBV6-1	TRBJ2-7	13	ASRAAGTGVYEQY